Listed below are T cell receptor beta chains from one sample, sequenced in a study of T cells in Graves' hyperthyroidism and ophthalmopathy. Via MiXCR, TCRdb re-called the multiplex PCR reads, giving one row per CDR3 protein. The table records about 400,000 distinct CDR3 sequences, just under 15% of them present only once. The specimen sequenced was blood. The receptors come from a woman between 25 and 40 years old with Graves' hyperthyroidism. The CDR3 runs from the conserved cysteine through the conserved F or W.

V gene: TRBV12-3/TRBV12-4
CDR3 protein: CASSLWGQETQYF

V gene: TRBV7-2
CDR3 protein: CASSLALGGASYEQYF

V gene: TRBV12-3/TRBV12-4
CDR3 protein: CASSILTGELFF

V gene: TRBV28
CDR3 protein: CASSVAGQPQHF

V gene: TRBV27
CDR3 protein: CASRWTGNTGELFF

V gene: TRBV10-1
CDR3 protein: CASTPRTEETQYF

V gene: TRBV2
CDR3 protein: CAAAGTSVNNEQFF

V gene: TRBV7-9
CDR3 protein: CASSPASGEPYEQYF

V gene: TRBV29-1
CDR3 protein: CSVGNSNTGELFF

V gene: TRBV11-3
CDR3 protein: CASTADSGNTIYF

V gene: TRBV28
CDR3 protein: CASSFQGGPYEQYF

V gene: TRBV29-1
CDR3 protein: CSVEEDDYNEQFF

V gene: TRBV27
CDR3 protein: CASSLWLLAGNTDTQYF

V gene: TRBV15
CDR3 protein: CATSHGELAADTQYF

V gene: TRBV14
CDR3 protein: CASSRLLSDTQYF

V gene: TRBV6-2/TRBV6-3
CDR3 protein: CASSLTNSGANVLTF

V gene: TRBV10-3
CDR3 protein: CAISGSLFEVEAFF

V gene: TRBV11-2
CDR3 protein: CASSQWSEQETQYF

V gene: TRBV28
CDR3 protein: CASSFLDTSTDTQYF

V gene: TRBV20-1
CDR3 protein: CSAKTSGRAAGYADTQYF

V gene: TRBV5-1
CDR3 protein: CASSSRGQETQYF

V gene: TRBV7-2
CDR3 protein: CASSRSFGGADTGELFF